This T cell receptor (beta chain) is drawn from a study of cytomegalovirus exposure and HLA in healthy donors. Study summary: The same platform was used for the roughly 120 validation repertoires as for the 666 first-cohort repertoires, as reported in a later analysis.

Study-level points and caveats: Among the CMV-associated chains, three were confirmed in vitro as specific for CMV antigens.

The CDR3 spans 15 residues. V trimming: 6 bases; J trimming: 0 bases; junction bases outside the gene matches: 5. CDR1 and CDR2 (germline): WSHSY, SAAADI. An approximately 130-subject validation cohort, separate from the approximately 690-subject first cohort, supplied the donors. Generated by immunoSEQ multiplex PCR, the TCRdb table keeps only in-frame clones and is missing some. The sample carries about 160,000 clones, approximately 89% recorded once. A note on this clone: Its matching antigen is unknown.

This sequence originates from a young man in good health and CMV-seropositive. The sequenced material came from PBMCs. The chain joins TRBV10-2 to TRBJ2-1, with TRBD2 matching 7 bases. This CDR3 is CASRLAGSSYNEQFF. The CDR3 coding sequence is TGCGCCAGCAGATTAGCGGGCAGCTCCTACAATGAGCAGTTCTTC.